Presented here are 30 T cell receptor beta chains from one specimen sequenced in a study of vaccination and CD4 T cells after COVID-19. These TCRs' antigens remain unknown. The treatment here: approximately 10-day PBMC culture with coronavirus spike peptide pools or control peptides (ViraFEST assay). The Oncomine TCR Beta short-read assay generated sequence data from the DNA of cultured CD4+ T cells. TCRdb independently ran MiXCR on the PCR reads; one entry per CDR3 protein. The table shows about 25,000 distinct CDR3 sequences, with 58% occurring only once. Sequenced sample: CD4+ T cells from blood, cultured in vitro. The receptors derive from a human donor who had recovered from COVID-19.

This clonotype was seen once. The rearrangement uses TRBV28 and TRBJ1-4, with 8 bases aligning to TRBD1. With 8 bases clipped from V and 10 bases from J, the junction kept 6 bases outside the gene matches. This CDR3 contains 12 residues. Germline values: CDR1 MDHEN, CDR2 SYDVKM. The CDR3 sequence: CASRDRQRKLFF. The CDR3 DNA reads as TGTGCCAGCCGGGACAGGCAACGAAAACTGTTTTTT.

This clonotype showed up just a few times. V usage is TRBV7-9 and J usage is TRBJ2-5, with D perhaps assigned TRBD1 or TRBD2 (5 bases each). Per the germline V gene, CDR1 is SEHNR and CDR2 is FQNEAQ (reference sequence). CDR3 size: 14 residues. The V end lost 7 bases, the J end lost 2 bases, and 14 bases lay between the germline ends. As DNA, the CDR3 is TGTGCCAGCACGGGGCTAGCAGAACAAGAGACCCAGTACTTC. Amino acid sequence: CASTGLAEQETQYF.

Only one count was recorded for this clonotype. The chain couples TRBV5-6 to TRBJ2-5; TRBD2 matches at 10 bases. The J segment lost 5 bases and the V segment lost 2 bases, leaving 15 bases of the junction unmatched. The germline V gene encodes CDR1 SGHDT and CDR2 YYEEEE. The CDR3 length is 18 residues. The DNA for the CDR3 is TGTGCCAGCAGCTTCGGCACTAGCGGGATCCGGCGGGGGGAGACCCAGTACTTC. Its translation is CASSFGTSGIRRGETQYF.

The chain recombines TRBV19 with TRBJ1-6; possible D gene TRBD1, 6 bases. This CDR3 contains 15 residues. The V gene lost 6 bases and the J gene lost 5 bases, with 14 bases spanning the gap. Germline values: CDR1 LNHDA, CDR2 SQIVND (reference sequence). CDR3 nucleotide sequence: TGTGCCAGTAGACGTTACCGGGACAATAATTCACCCCTCCACTTT. Its translation: CASRRYRDNNSPLHF.

The J gene is TRBJ2-2, the V gene TRBV19, with 10 positions matching TRBD1. The CDR3 is made up of 15 amino acids. V shed 7 bases, J shed 5 bases, and the junction held 7 bases outside the gene matches. From germline, CDR1 is LNHDA and CDR2 SQIVND (reference sequence). The CDR3 region has the DNA TGTGCCAGTACCGAAATGGGACAGGGGACCGGGGAGCTGTTTTTT. Translation gives CASTEMGQGTGELFF.

The chain uses TRBV7-2 and TRBJ1-5, with D unresolved. The CDR3 is 14 residues long. Trimming shortened V by 0 bases and J by 6 bases, and 9 bases separated the two germline ends. In germline, CDR1 is SGHTA, CDR2 FQGNSA. The CDR3 protein is CASSLAIRSQPQHF. The CDR3 DNA sequence: TGTGCCAGCAGCTTAGCGATTAGGAGTCAGCCCCAGCATTTT.

The V and J genes are TRBV15 and TRBJ1-2; 7 bases are a match to TRBD1. Trimming cost V 1 base and J 4 bases; bases outside gene matches: 6. Germline CDR1 and CDR2: LNHNV and YYDKDF (reference sequence). The CDR3 covers 15 residues. The CDR3 protein is CATSRGKGALYGYTF. In DNA form, the CDR3 reads TGTGCCACCAGCAGAGGCAAGGGGGCCCTCTATGGCTACACCTTC.

The chain uses TRBV18 and TRBJ1-5; tentative D call: TRBD1 (5 bases). Germline assignment: CDR1 KGHSH and CDR2 LQKENI. The CDR3 loop spans 17 amino acids. Trimming removed 2 bases from V and 2 bases from J, with 16 bases in between. This CDR3 reads CASSPVIGDYGNQPQHF. CDR3 nucleotides: TGTGCCAGCTCACCAGTCATAGGGGACTATGGCAATCAGCCCCAGCATTTT.

This clonotype came up a few times. CDR3 in DNA: TGTGCCAGCGGGAAGATGAACACTGAAGCTTTCTTT. This gives the protein CASGKMNTEAFF. The chain links TRBV6-1 to TRBJ1-1; no definite D call. V was clipped by 8 bases and J by 0 bases, with 7 bases between them. The CDR3 length is 12 residues. Germline CDR1 MNHNS, CDR2 SASEGT.

The CDR3 region is CASSHPLTEVVEQFF. The CDR3 DNA is TGCGCCAGCAGCCACCCCCTCACAGAGGTAGTTGAGCAGTTCTTC. The chain combines TRBV4-1 with TRBJ2-1; no reliable D call. The length of the CDR3 is 15 residues. CDR1 and CDR2 from the germline V gene are MGHRA and YSYEKL. V was shortened by 3 bases and J by 9 bases, with 18 bases between the two germline ends.

This clonotype turned up a few times. This chain joins TRBV2 and TRBJ1-2, with a weak D call TRBD1 (6 bases). The CDR3 is made up of 15 amino acids. Germline CDR1 is SNHLY and CDR2 is FYNNEI. Between the trimmed V and J ends, which lost 4 bases and 4 bases, there was a span of 16 bases. The CDR3 protein is CASSVTGTLGYGYTF. In DNA, the CDR3 is TGTGCCAGCAGTGTAACAGGGACACTCGGCTATGGCTACACCTTC.

The chain employs TRBV4-3 and TRBJ2-3; D unclear. The V end lost 0 bases, the J end lost 2 bases, and 6 bases lay between the germline ends. Per germline, CDR1 LGHNA and CDR2 YSLEER. This CDR3 spans 14 amino acids. The DNA of the CDR3 is TGCGCCAGCAGCCAAGAGGGGTTCACAGATACGCAGTATTTT. Translating gives CASSQEGFTDTQYF.

Worth noting for this clonotype: At one boundary the junction diverges from the germline segment, which might be a read error. The chain carries TRBV6-1 and TRBJ1-6, with 7 nucleotides matching TRBD1. Germline V gene lookup returns CDR1 MNHNS and CDR2 SASEGT. The CDR3 has 14 amino acids. The CDR3 bases are TGTGCCAGCGGTGACAGGGCACCTAATTCACCCCTCCACTTT. Amino acid sequence: CASGDRAPNSPLHF.

This clonotype has more than one count but fewer than ten. J is TRBJ1-2 and V is TRBV7-9, with no clear D. V lost 3 bases to trimming and J lost 0 bases, with 11 bases between them. Germline V gives CDR1 SEHNR, CDR2 FQNEAQ (reference sequence). The CDR3 length is 15 residues. The CDR3 protein is CASSFGGRSNYGYTF. In DNA, the CDR3 is TGTGCCAGCAGCTTCGGAGGGCGATCTAACTATGGCTACACCTTC.

The rearrangement joins TRBV20-1 to TRBJ1-6; weak D call: TRBD1 (5 bases). The CDR3 covers 11 residues. Germline lookup yields CDR1 DFQATT and CDR2 SNEGSKA (reference sequence). Trimming took off 0 bases at V and 14 bases at J, with 8 bases between the two ends. The CDR3 region is CSAREQVTLHF. CDR3 in DNA: TGCAGTGCTAGAGAACAGGTTACCCTCCACTTT.

This clonotype was picked up a small number of times. J is TRBJ1-5 and V is TRBV6-1, with TRBD1 matching over 10 bases. CDR3 length: 14 residues. Germline assignment: CDR1 MNHNS and CDR2 SASEGT. The junction had 6 bases not matched to a gene; V was cut back by 7 bases and J by 6 bases. This CDR3 reads CASIDRGLGQPQHF. The CDR3 DNA reads TGTGCCAGCATCGACAGGGGGCTAGGTCAGCCCCAGCATTTT.

The rearrangement uses TRBV7-8 and TRBJ1-1; D ambiguous. The V end lost 5 bases, the J end lost 1 base, and 11 bases lay between the germline ends. The CDR3 covers 14 residues. Germline V gene data show CDR1 as SGHVS and CDR2 as FQNEAQ. As DNA, the CDR3 is TGTGCCAGCAGCCTTAGACCGCCGAACACTGAAGCTTTCTTT. This encodes CASSLRPPNTEAFF.

This clonotype was counted only a few times. This rearrangement joins TRBV7-2 to TRBJ2-2; D remains ambiguous. The germline V gene has CDR1 SGHTA and CDR2 FQGNSA. There are 15 residues in the CDR3. Trimming removed 5 bases at V and 6 bases at J, with 16 bases between. CDR3 sequence: CASSPVDGVSGELFF. The CDR3 nucleotides are TGTGCCAGCAGCCCGGTGGATGGTGTCTCCGGGGAGCTGTTTTTT.

As for this clonotype: A read error may account for a junction end that differs from germline. V and J are TRBV7-8 and TRBJ1-1; tentative D call: TRBD1 (6 bases). CDR1 is SGHVS and CDR2 is FQNEAQ in the germline V gene. The CDR3 runs 15 residues. This CDR3 is CASRLALTGAYEAFF. For the CDR3, the DNA is TGTGCCAGCAGATTAGCATTAACGGGGGCATATGAAGCTTTCTTT.

The chain carries TRBV24-1 and TRBJ2-6; 8 bases line up with TRBD1. The CDR3 contains 16 residues. Trimming at V came to 2 bases and at J to 2 bases, leaving 1 base not matched to a gene. From germline, CDR1 is KGHDR and CDR2 SFDVKD. The CDR3 is CATSDSRGPGANVLTF. The CDR3 nucleotides are TGTGCCACCAGTGATTCCAGGGGGCCTGGGGCCAACGTCCTGACTTTC.

The V call is TRBV2, the J call TRBJ1-1; D gene uncertain. The CDR3 covers 14 residues. Trimming took 7 bases from V and 2 from J, leaving 14 bases between them. Germline CDR1 SNHLY, CDR2 FYNNEI. CDR3 nucleotides: TGTGCCAGCAAGGCGGTAAAGGGCAACACTGAAGCTTTCTTT. This encodes CASKAVKGNTEAFF. The full variable domain, with the rest looked up from reference TRBV2 and TRBJ1-1, is EPEVTQTPSHQVTQMGQEVILRCVPISNHLYFYWYRQILGQKVEFLVSFYNNEISEKSEIFDDQFSVERPDGSNFTLKIRSTKLEDSAMYFCASKAVKGNTEAFFGQGTRLTVV.

This clonotype has more than one count but fewer than ten. V gene TRBV20-1 combines with J gene TRBJ1-1; weak D call: TRBD1 (6 bases). Germline V CDR1 and CDR2: DFQATT, SNEGSKA (reference sequence). The V end was cut by 7 bases, the J end by 10 bases, with 22 bases between. This CDR3 is 13 amino acids long. This CDR3 reads CSGGGPTGRVAFF. DNA of the CDR3: TGCAGTGGAGGGGGACCGACTGGGAGGGTAGCTTTCTTT.

The rearrangement links TRBV7-2 to TRBJ1-2, with a tentative D call TRBD1 (5 bases). V was pared by 4 bases and J by 0 bases, with 12 bases between. The CDR3 length is 15 residues. Germline V CDR1 and CDR2: SGHTA, FQGNSA. As DNA, the CDR3 is TGTGCCAGCAGCTCCCCCAGGGCCACTAACTATGGCTACACCTTC. Its translation: CASSSPRATNYGYTF.

This rearrangement joins TRBV7-9 to TRBJ2-7; D tentatively fits TRBD1 or TRBD2 (5 bases each). Per germline, CDR1 SEHNR and CDR2 FQNEAQ (reference sequence). Trimming shortened V by 4 bases and J by 7 bases, and 20 bases separated the two germline ends. The CDR3 runs to 15 residues. The CDR3 sequence is CASSWTRDVPGEQYF. The CDR3 bases are TGTGCCAGCAGCTGGACAAGGGACGTCCCAGGAGAGCAGTACTTC.

The V and J genes are TRBV30 and TRBJ1-2; D gene ambiguous. Germline lookup yields CDR1 GTSNPN and CDR2 SVGIG (reference sequence). This CDR3 has 10 residues. The V gene lost 5 bases and the J gene lost 8 bases, with 9 bases spanning the gap. CDR3 nucleotide sequence: TGTGCCTGGGGGCCCGCGGGCTACACCTTC. This codes for CAWGPAGYTF.

The chain uses TRBV6-5 and TRBJ1-2, with 7 bases fitting TRBD1. V was pared by 0 bases and J by 7 bases, with 5 bases of the junction left unmatched. CDR1 MNHEY and CDR2 SVGAGI come from the germline V gene. The CDR3 totals 14 residues. The CDR3, as DNA: TGTGCCAGCAGTTACTCGACAGGGTTCAGTGGCTACACCTTC. Translating gives CASSYSTGFSGYTF.

This chain connects TRBV6-1 to TRBJ1-5; maybe TRBD1 (5 bases). CDR1 is MNHNS, CDR2 SASEGT, per germline. The CDR3 totals 13 residues. Trimming removed 7 bases at V and 5 bases at J, with 12 bases between. CDR3 DNA sequence: TGTGCCAGCAATCCGGACAAATATCAGCCCCAGCATTTT. Encoded protein: CASNPDKYQPQHF.

CDR3 bases: TGTGCAAGTCGCTATGATTTTGGACCCCAAGAGACCCAGTACTTC. This translates into CASRYDFGPQETQYF. J is TRBJ2-5 and V is TRBV12-2. TRBV12-2 has pseudogene status. The CDR3 runs to 15 residues.

This clonotype was picked up a small number of times. The V and J genes are TRBV27 and TRBJ2-2, with TRBD1 as a possible D gene (6 bases). This CDR3 spans 15 amino acids. Trimming took off 3 bases at V and 4 bases at J, with 12 bases between the two ends. The V gene's germline CDR1 is MNHEY and CDR2 SMNVEV (reference sequence). The CDR3 nucleotides read TGTGCCAGCAGTTTTCTGGGGGCGAGCACCGGGGAGCTGTTTTTT. Protein product: CASSFLGASTGELFF.

The chain carries TRBV7-6 and TRBJ1-5, with unresolved D. CDR3 length equals 14 residues. Trimming removed 5 bases from V and 4 bases from J, with 12 bases in between. CDR1 and CDR2 (germline): SGHVS, FNYEAQ. Here the CDR3 DNA reads TGTGCCAGCAGCCCCCGCGGAGGGAATCAGCCCCAGCATTTT. Translating it yields CASSPRGGNQPQHF.